These T cell receptor beta chains were read from a single sample in a study of blood T cell repertoires in COVID-19. The protocol was immunoSEQ multiplex PCR, while the TCRdb copy is restricted to in-frame clones and leaves out a portion. The sample has around 70,000 clones; 90% are singletons. Source material: peripheral blood. These receptors all stem from a human donor in a cohort sampled during active COVID-19. Both conserved end residues are part of each CDR3. The D gene is left open where the match is weak. Rows may omit the clone size; those that give it use once, few, many or a size class.

v_call	j_call	d_call	clone_size	cdr3_aa	cdr3_nt
TRBV9	TRBJ2-7	TRBD1	.	CASSVAGQGYEQYF	TGTGCCAGCAGCGTAGCGGGACAGGGCTACGAGCAGTACTTC
TRBV5-4	TRBJ2-1	TRBD2	.	CASSSKAGWYNEQFF	TGTGCCAGCAGCTCGAAAGCGGGATGGTACAATGAGCAGTTCTTC
TRBV10-3	TRBJ2-5	TRBD2	.	CAISDRGLAAQETQYF	TGTGCCATCAGTGACCGCGGACTAGCGGCACAAGAGACCCAGTACTTC
TRBV5-1	TRBJ2-7	TRBD2	.	CASSSGTRPEQYF	TGCGCCAGCAGTTCCGGGACTAGACCCGAGCAGTACTTC
TRBV7-6	TRBJ2-1	TRBD1	.	CASSSRTGSNEQFF	TGTGCCAGCAGCTCGAGGACAGGTTCCAATGAGCAGTTCTTC
TRBV6-4	TRBJ2-2	TRBD2	once	CASSEVAGGNTGELFF	TGTGCCAGCAGTGAAGTGGCGGGAGGGAACACCGGGGAGCTGTTTTTT
TRBV28	TRBJ2-3	TRBD2	.	CASSKSGTSGRQADTQYF	TGTGCCAGCAGTAAATCCGGGACTAGCGGGAGGCAAGCAGATACGCAGTATTTT
TRBV7-3	TRBJ2-1	.	few	CASSSDGKDQFF	TGTGCCAGCAGCTCTGACGGGAAGGATCAGTTCTTC
TRBV6-2/TRBV6-3	TRBJ1-2	TRBD1	.	CASSRIAGTENYGYTF	TGTGCCAGCAGTAGAATAGCCGGGACAGAGAACTATGGCTACACCTTC
TRBV2	TRBJ1-3	TRBD1	.	CASSEARQGPGNTIYF	TGTGCCAGCAGTGAAGCGAGACAGGGTCCTGGAAACACCATATATTTT
TRBV6-6	TRBJ1-1	.	.	CASSMNTEAFF	TGTGCCAGCAGCATGAACACTGAAGCTTTCTTT
TRBV6-7	TRBJ2-3	TRBD2	.	CASSRTSDELKNTQYF	TGTGCCAGCAGCCGAACTAGCGATGAACTCAAAAATACGCAGTATTTT
TRBV28	TRBJ2-5	TRBD2	once	CATTGGMGETQYF	TGTGCCACTACGGGGGGGATGGGGGAGACCCAGTACTTC
TRBV7-5	TRBJ2-2	.	.	CARSPGLAGGGTGELFF	TGTGCCAGAAGCCCGGGACTAGCGGGAGGGGGCACCGGGGAGCTGTTTTTT
TRBV7-9	TRBJ2-2	TRBD2	.	CASSRLAGPNTGELFF	TGTGCCAGCAGCCGACTAGCGGGGCCGAACACCGGGGAGCTGTTTTTT
TRBV7-2	TRBJ2-5	TRBD1	.	CASSPHGQAQETQYF	TGTGCCAGCAGCCCACACGGACAGGCCCAAGAGACCCAGTACTTC
TRBV7-8	TRBJ2-7	TRBD1	.	CASSLETGYEQYF	TGTGCCAGCAGCTTAGAGACAGGGTACGAGCAGTACTTC
TRBV5-1	TRBJ2-1	TRBD2	.	CASSPGLAYNEQFF	TGCGCCAGCAGCCCGGGACTAGCTTACAATGAGCAGTTCTTC
TRBV6-2/TRBV6-3	TRBJ2-7	.	.	CASSYSSRANEQYF	TGTGCCAGCAGTTACTCGTCCAGGGCTAACGAGCAGTACTTC
TRBV9	TRBJ2-7	TRBD1	.	CASSPTVSGGGEQYF	TGTGCCAGCAGCCCTACGGTATCAGGGGGTGGCGAGCAGTACTTC
TRBV9	TRBJ2-3	TRBD2	.	CASSAHALAGGRDTQYF	TGTGCCAGCAGCGCCCACGCCCTAGCGGGAGGGAGAGATACGCAGTATTTT
TRBV6-2/TRBV6-3	TRBJ2-5	.	.	CASSYSVLLETQYF	TGTGCCAGCAGTTACTCGGTACTTCTGGAGACCCAGTACTTC
TRBV3-1/TRBV3-2	TRBJ2-7	.	.	CASSQDRDYEQYF	TGTGCCAGCAGCCAAGACAGGGACTACGAGCAGTACTTC
TRBV24-1	TRBJ2-6	.	.	CATSDSAYFSGANVLTF	TGTGCCACCAGTGATTCCGCCTACTTCTCTGGGGCCAACGTCCTGACTTTC
TRBV6-2/TRBV6-3	TRBJ1-5	.	.	CASSYSTGVQPQHF	TGTGCCAGCAGTTACTCGACCGGGGTCCAGCCCCAGCATTTT